This TCR beta chain appears in the sequencing data of a study of B cell selection in AIRE deficiency. Sorting defined conventional CD4 T cells as CD4+CD127+. Controls came from healthy donors unrelated to patients. General study results and limits: Shorter CDR3s marked shared Treg sequences, biased toward few non-templated insertions. Around a third of healthy-donor shared Treg TCRbeta sequences appeared in patient Tconv cells.

A remark on this clone: The antigen remains undetermined.

CDR1 is LNHDA and CDR2 is SQIVND in the germline V gene (reference sequence). Deletions cut 1 base from V and 10 bases from J, with 14 bases between. The CDR3 totals 14 residues. Generated by immunoSEQ multiplex PCR, the TCRdb table keeps only in-frame clones and is missing some. The sample lists roughly 25,000 clones; roughly 95% were seen once. This receptor was obtained from a human donor in good health. Sequenced sample: CD4+CD127+ conventional T cells sorted from PBMCs. This rearrangement joins TRBV19 to TRBJ2-1; D may correspond to TRBD1 or TRBD2 (5 bases each). CDR3: CASSIVGGTGEQFF. DNA for the CDR3: TGTGCCAGTAGTATAGTTGGAGGAACAGGAGAGCAGTTCTTC.